These 12 T cell receptor beta chains originate from one sample sequenced in a study of Tregs in tolerant kidney transplant recipients. Recipients received nonmyeloablative bone marrow transplants from related graft donors, with transient mixed chimerism. Here immunoSEQ multiplex PCR was the method, and the copy in TCRdb shows in-frame clones only, minus some. The sample contains about 81,000 clones, about 91% of which appear only once. Source: CD4+ T cells from blood (PBMCs), taken 24 months after the transplant. The source is a human patient who received a combined kidney and bone marrow transplant. Some T cells may be transferred from the graft donor.

The chain employs TRBV6-1 and TRBJ1-2; D is undetermined. The germline V and J ends were trimmed by 7 bases and 2 bases, with 14 bases remaining between them. CDR1 and CDR2 (germline): MNHNS, SASEGT. This CDR3 region has 14 residues. DNA of the CDR3: TGTGCCAGCAACCCGGGGAACGGCAACTATGGCTACACCTTC. Its translation: CASNPGNGNYGYTF.

This clone appeared a single time. V gene TRBV11-2 combines with J gene TRBJ2-5, with D perhaps TRBD2 (5 bases). CDR3 size: 14 residues. Trimming removed 1 base from V and 4 bases from J, with 10 bases in between. From germline, CDR1 is SGHAT and CDR2 FQNNGV. CDR3 sequence reads: CASSLAGMSETQYF. Written as DNA, the CDR3 is TGTGCCAGCAGCTTAGCGGGAATGTCAGAGACCCAGTACTTC. The variable domain in full, completed from reference TRBV11-2 and TRBJ2-5, reads EAGVAQSPRYKIIEKRQSVAFWCNPISGHATLYWYQQILGQGPKLLIQFQNNGVVDDSQLPKDRFSAERLKGVDSTLKIQPAKLEDSAVYLCASSLAGMSETQYFGPGTRLLVL.

This chain links TRBV6-1 with TRBJ1-2; D is unclear. CDR3 size: 12 residues. V lost 11 bases to trimming and J lost 6 bases, with 16 bases between them. From germline, CDR1 is MNHNS and CDR2 SASEGT. The CDR3 DNA reads as TGTGCCGGTGCCCCTTTGAGGGATGGCTACACCTTC. It specifies CAGAPLRDGYTF.

A few counts support this clone. V and J are TRBV5-4 and TRBJ2-7, with 7 nucleotides matching TRBD1. Trimming took 1 base from V and 5 from J; bases not matched to a gene: 3. This CDR3 region has 13 residues. CDR1 SGHNT and CDR2 YYREEE come from the germline V gene (reference sequence). As DNA, the CDR3 is TGTGCCAGCAGCTTGTCAGGGACAGACGAGCAGTACTTC. Translated, it gives CASSLSGTDEQYF. Supplemented by reference TRBV5-4 and TRBJ2-7, the full variable domain reads ETGVTQSPTHLIKTRGQQVTLRCSSQSGHNTVSWYQQALGQGPQFIFQYYREEENGRGNFPPRFSGLQFPNYSSELNVNALELDDSALYLCASSLSGTDEQYFGPGTRLTVT.

J is TRBJ2-1 and V is TRBV18; D is perhaps TRBD1 (6 bases). V was clipped by 6 bases and J by 8 bases, with 17 bases between them. The length of the CDR3 is 14 residues. Germline V gene lookup returns CDR1 KGHSH and CDR2 LQKENI. CDR3 amino acids: CASSLRKKGDEQFF. CDR3 nucleotide sequence: TGTGCCAGCTCTCTCAGAAAAAAGGGGGATGAGCAGTTCTTC.

The chain links TRBV29-1 to TRBJ2-3; 11 nucleotides match TRBD2. This CDR3 has 13 residues. The germline CDR1 and CDR2 sequences are SQVTM and ANQGSEA. The V segment lost 8 bases and the J segment 6 bases; nucleotides outside the gene matches: 7. CDR3: CSIGTSGADTQYF. The CDR3 nucleotides are TGCAGCATCGGGACTAGCGGTGCGGATACGCAGTATTTT.

This clone was picked up one time. The gene calls are TRBV7-2 and TRBJ2-3; 7 bases line up with TRBD2. Trimming took 8 bases from V and 0 from J; bases not matched to a gene: 8. The CDR3 contains 15 residues. Germline V gene data show CDR1 as SGHTA and CDR2 as FQGNSA. The CDR3 here is CASRLTSASTDTQYF. The CDR3 DNA is TGTGCCAGCCGACTTACTAGCGCTAGCACAGATACGCAGTATTTT. The variable domain in full, with the rest retrieved from reference TRBV7-2 and TRBJ2-3, is GAGVSQSPSNKVTEKGKDVELRCDPISGHTALYWYRQSLGQGLEFLIYFQGNSAPDKSGLPSDRFSAERTGGSVSTLTIQRTQQEDSAVYLCASRLTSASTDTQYFGPGTRLTVL.

This clone was picked up one time. This rearrangement joins TRBV18 to TRBJ1-2, with D perhaps TRBD1 (5 bases). Germline assignment: CDR1 KGHSH and CDR2 LQKENI. The V end was cut by 3 bases, the J end by 2 bases, with 7 bases between. This CDR3 is built from 13 residues. The CDR3 protein is CASSPDRNYGYTF. CDR3 coding DNA: TGTGCCAGCTCACCCGACAGAAACTATGGCTACACCTTC.

V and J are TRBV7-2 and TRBJ2-1; 11 bases fit TRBD2. In germline, CDR1 is SGHTA, CDR2 FQGNSA. V lost 6 bases, J lost 5 bases, and 6 bases stayed unmatched. CDR3 length: 15 amino acids. As DNA, the CDR3 is TGTGCCAGCAGTTTTACTAGCGGGGGACACAATGAGCAGTTCTTC. Its translation: CASSFTSGGHNEQFF.

The chain uses TRBV6-5 and TRBJ2-6, with D possibly matching TRBD1 (5 bases). The CDR3 consists of 15 residues. Germline CDR1 is MNHEY and CDR2 is SVGAGI. Trimming pared 0 bases from V and 3 bases from J, leaving 6 bases between. CDR3 loop: CASSYSGVGANVLTF. The CDR3, as DNA: TGTGCCAGCAGTTACTCAGGGGTTGGGGCCAACGTCCTGACTTTC.

This sequence joins TRBV20-1 and TRBJ1-1; D is unclear. Looked up from germline, CDR1 is DFQATT and CDR2 is SNEGSKA (reference sequence). The CDR3 has 11 amino acids. V was clipped by 5 bases and J by 9 bases, with 13 bases between them. The CDR3 DNA sequence: TGCAGTGCTCCTCTTTCCGTAAAAGCTTTCTTT. The encoded protein is CSAPLSVKAFF.

This chain uses TRBV11-3 with TRBJ2-7; TRBD2 might be the D (6 bases). Germline V gives CDR1 SGHNT, CDR2 YENEEA. Trimming took 5 bases from V and 1 from J, leaving 24 bases between them. CDR3 size: 18 residues. CDR3: CASSPEGTGLWVSYEQYF. Here the CDR3 DNA reads TGTGCCAGCAGCCCAGAGGGGACTGGGCTCTGGGTTTCCTACGAGCAGTACTTC.